One sample yielded the 5 T cell receptor beta chains listed below, sequenced in a study of cytomegalovirus exposure and HLA in healthy donors. Measured with immunoSEQ multiplex PCR; TCRdb has only the in-frame clones, and not every one. The sample lists approximately 100,000 clones, approximately 93% occurring once. Sample: PBMCs. The receptors originated from a woman in her 30s in good health and CMV-seropositive.

V and J are TRBV10-1 and TRBJ2-1, with D possibly TRBD2 on 6 matching bases. CDR1 and CDR2 (germline): WNHNN, SYGVQD (reference sequence). CDR3 length: 16 amino acids. Trimming took 3 bases from V and 10 from J, leaving 22 bases between them. The CDR3 coding sequence is TGCGCCAGCAGTGATATCGGGACTCCGAAGTCACGAGAGCAGTTCTTC. This gives the protein CASSDIGTPKSREQFF.

This sequence joins TRBV12-5 and TRBJ2-1, with a weak D call TRBD2 (6 bases). Germline V gene data show CDR1 as LGHNT and CDR2 as FRNRAP. This CDR3 is 16 amino acids long. Trimming took off 1 base at V and 0 bases at J, with 10 bases between the two ends. The CDR3 DNA sequence: TGTGCTAGTGGTTTGGATCGACTAGACTCCTACAATGAGCAGTTCTTC. Residues: CASGLDRLDSYNEQFF.

The chain combines TRBV5-1 with TRBJ2-5, with a possible D match to TRBD2 (6 bases). CDR1 and CDR2 (germline): SGHRS, YFSETQ. The CDR3 runs to 15 residues. The V end was cut by 1 base, the J end by 2 bases, with 12 bases between. The CDR3 coding sequence is TGCGCCAGCAGCTTGCTGGAACTAGCTCAAGAGACCCAGTACTTC. It is translated as CASSLLELAQETQYF.

The rearrangement links TRBV10-3 to TRBJ2-5; TRBD2 matches 7 bases. This CDR3 is 14 amino acids long. The germline V gene encodes CDR1 ENHRY and CDR2 SYGVKD. V was pared by 3 bases and J by 4 bases, with 5 bases of the junction left unmatched. CDR3 DNA sequence: TGTGCCATCAGTGAAGGGAGGGGTGGAGAGACCCAGTACTTC. This gives the protein CAISEGRGGETQYF.

The chain has TRBV5-1 and TRBJ2-1; D not resolved. Trimming left V 0 bases short and J 8 bases short, with 18 bases between. This CDR3 has 16 residues. Germline V CDR1 and CDR2: SGHRS, YFSETQ. The CDR3 loop reads CASSLGIVSIYYEQFF. CDR3 DNA: TGCGCCAGCAGCTTGGGAATAGTCTCAATTTATTATGAGCAGTTCTTC. Full variable domain (remainder filled in from reference TRBV5-1 and TRBJ2-1): KAGVTQTPRYLIKTRGQQVTLSCSPISGHRSVSWYQQTPGQGLQFLFEYFSETQRNKGNFPGRFSGRQFSNSRSEMNVSTLELGDSALYLCASSLGIVSIYYEQFFGPGTRLTVL.